The T cell receptor beta chain described here comes from a study of T cell responses to AZD1222 COVID-19 vaccine. Findings of the study overall: Spike-wide coverage was observed for vaccine-associated CD4 TCRs, with dominant responses at 160-218 and 743-854. Seropositive AZD1222 recipients at baseline numbered only five or six.

To note about this clone: Antigen unknown.

The germline gives CDR1 SGHVS, CDR2 FNYEAQ. The V end was cut by 4 bases, the J end by 2 bases, with 13 bases between. The CDR3 totals 15 residues. Some clones are missing from TCRdb's copy, which holds only in-frame ones; the method was immunoSEQ multiplex PCR. The repertoire has over 95,000 clones, 88% of them found once; the top ten carry approximately 6.9%. The chain combines TRBV7-6 with TRBJ2-3, with D perhaps TRBD1 or TRBD2 (6 bases each). The TCR comes from an adult who received the AZD1222 COVID-19 vaccine. The sequencing used peripheral blood, collected 28 days after the second AZD1222 dose. The CDR3 sequence: CASSWQGGPTDTQYF. The CDR3 nucleotides are TGTGCCAGCAGCTGGCAAGGGGGGCCCACAGATACGCAGTATTTT. The whole variable domain, remainder taken from reference TRBV7-6 and TRBJ2-3, is GAGVSQSPRYKVTKRGQDVALRCDPISGHVSLYWYRQALGQGPEFLTYFNYEAQQDKSGLPNDRFSAERPEGSISTLTIQRTEQRDSAMYRCASSWQGGPTDTQYFGPGTRLTVL.